Sequencing of this TCR beta chain was carried out in a study of type 1 and type 2 diabetes patients. The PCR template was genomic DNA. A primer set of 30 forward and 13 reverse primers amplified the CDR3. TCRdb re-analysed the multiplex PCR reads in MiXCR, keeping a single row per CDR3 protein. The data hold 250,000 or so distinct CDR3 sequences, with around 47% observed a single time. Worth noting for this clonotype: Antigen: not known.

Findings and limits, study-wide: Some T1D-only expanded clones might appear in more T2D or control samples.

The CDR3 extends over 15 amino acids. Trimming pared 4 bases from V and 9 bases from J, leaving 16 bases between. Germline V gene lookup returns CDR1 LNHDA and CDR2 SQIVND (reference sequence). This chain uses TRBV19 with TRBJ1-6; D is perhaps TRBD1 (5 bases). The source material was peripheral blood mononuclear cells (PBMCs). The TCR comes from a young man with type 2 diabetes. The DNA of the CDR3 is TGTGCCAGTAGTACCCTCGACAGTTCAGGTTCACCCCTCCACTTT. This gives the protein CASSTLDSSGSPLHF. Full variable domain (missing parts from reference TRBV19 and TRBJ1-6): DGGITQSPKYLFRKEGQNVTLSCEQNLNHDAMYWYRQDPGQGLRLIYYSQIVNDFQKGDIAEGYSVSREKKESFPLTVTSAQKNPTAFYLCASSTLDSSGSPLHFGNGTRLTVT.